These T cell receptor beta chains were read from a single sample in a study of shared clonotypes between healthy human individuals. Generated by immunoSEQ multiplex PCR, the TCRdb table keeps only in-frame clones and is missing some. Of over a million clones in the sample, under 80% are singletons; the top ten hold about 1.5%. Sequencing was performed on memory CD4+ T cells sorted from blood. These receptors were collected from a man aged 18 to 29 in good health. The CDR3 runs from the conserved cysteine through the conserved F or W. D genes are given only for firm matches. Not every row has a clone size; where given, it reads once, few, many or a size class.

V gene,J gene,D gene,clone size,CDR3 protein,CDR3 DNA
TRBV11-3,TRBJ2-3,NA,NA,CASSSQGGSTDTQYF,TGTGCCAGCAGCTCCCAGGGGGGTAGCACAGATACGCAGTATTTT
TRBV30,TRBJ2-1,NA,NA,CAWSVNPTSPEQFF,TGTGCCTGGAGTGTAAATCCGACTAGTCCTGAGCAGTTCTTC
TRBV5-1,TRBJ2-5,TRBD1,NA,CASSLGQGVRETQYF,TGCGCCAGCAGCTTGGGTCAGGGGGTAAGGGAGACCCAGTACTTC
TRBV5-1,TRBJ2-2,TRBD1,NA,CASSGPTGGLTGELFF,TGCGCCAGCAGCGGCCCGACAGGGGGCCTAACCGGGGAGCTGTTTTTT
TRBV7-8,TRBJ2-3,TRBD2,NA,CASSSGLAGGIKADTQYF,TGTGCCAGCAGCTCTGGACTAGCGGGAGGAATAAAGGCAGATACGCAGTATTTT
TRBV20-1,TRBJ1-4,NA,once,CSATSEEKLFF,TGCAGTGCTACCTCGGAAGAAAAACTGTTTTTT
TRBV15,TRBJ1-6,NA,NA,CATSRNRGNSPLHF,TGTGCCACCAGCAGGAATAGGGGGAATTCACCCCTCCACTTT
TRBV2,TRBJ1-4,TRBD1,few,CASSAQGATNEKLFF,TGTGCCAGCAGTGCCCAGGGGGCAACTAATGAAAAACTGTTTTTT
TRBV10-3,TRBJ1-3,TRBD1,NA,CAISDRQGALSGNTIYF,TGTGCCATCAGTGACCGACAGGGGGCTTTGTCTGGAAACACCATATATTTT
TRBV7-9,TRBJ2-7,NA,few,CASSLTGYEQYF,TGTGCCAGCAGCTTAACTGGCTACGAGCAGTACTTC
TRBV9,TRBJ2-2,NA,NA,CASSVAPLASTGELFF,TGTGCCAGCAGCGTAGCACCCCTAGCTTCCACCGGGGAGCTGTTTTTT
TRBV9,TRBJ1-1,NA,NA,CASSVEGRVTEAFF,TGTGCCAGCAGCGTAGAGGGCAGGGTCACTGAAGCTTTCTTT
TRBV7-2,TRBJ2-7,NA,NA,CASSVAYGREQYF,TGTGCCAGCAGCGTAGCCTACGGGCGCGAGCAGTACTTC
TRBV2,TRBJ2-1,NA,few,CASSERRAPPAQFF,TGTGCCAGCAGTGAAAGGCGCGCCCCCCCTGCGCAGTTCTTC
TRBV27,TRBJ1-5,NA,few,CASSWAPNQPQHF,TGTGCCAGCAGTTGGGCACCGAATCAGCCCCAGCATTTT
TRBV6-5,TRBJ2-7,NA,many,CASSYSRDGPYEQYF,TGTGCCAGCAGTTACTCTCGGGACGGACCATACGAGCAGTACTTC
TRBV11-2,TRBJ2-7,NA,once,CASSERWGSEWEQYF,TGTGCCAGCAGCGAACGGTGGGGGTCGGAGTGGGAGCAGTACTTC